This entry features one T cell receptor beta chain sequence. This sample is part of a study of blood T cell repertoires in COVID-19. Study at large: COVID-19 samples collected from the United States, Italy and Spain covered acute and convalescent phases. PBMCs, B-cell-depleted T cells, or T cells provided the cDNA or gDNA that made up the material.

The CDR3 has 15 amino acids. V gave up 7 bases and J gave up 6 bases; unmatched junction bases: 11. Looked up from germline, CDR1 is SNHLY and CDR2 is FYNNEI. Per the study methods: Reference gene primer amplification in the assay estimated nucleated cell counts. Assay used: immunoSEQ multiplex PCR; TCRdb lists only in-frame clones, some missing. For V, J and clone size, that table is used; D and trimming come from the DNA. The sample consists of 40,000 to 50,000 clones, 70% to 90% of them appearing once. Sequenced material: peripheral blood. The chain combines TRBV2 with TRBJ1-5; TRBD1 matches 8 bases. This clonotype was sampled from a human donor in a cohort sampled during active COVID-19. The CDR3 spells CASKIDRGEGQPQHF. DNA for the CDR3: TGTGCCAGCAAGATAGACAGGGGTGAAGGTCAGCCCCAGCATTTT.